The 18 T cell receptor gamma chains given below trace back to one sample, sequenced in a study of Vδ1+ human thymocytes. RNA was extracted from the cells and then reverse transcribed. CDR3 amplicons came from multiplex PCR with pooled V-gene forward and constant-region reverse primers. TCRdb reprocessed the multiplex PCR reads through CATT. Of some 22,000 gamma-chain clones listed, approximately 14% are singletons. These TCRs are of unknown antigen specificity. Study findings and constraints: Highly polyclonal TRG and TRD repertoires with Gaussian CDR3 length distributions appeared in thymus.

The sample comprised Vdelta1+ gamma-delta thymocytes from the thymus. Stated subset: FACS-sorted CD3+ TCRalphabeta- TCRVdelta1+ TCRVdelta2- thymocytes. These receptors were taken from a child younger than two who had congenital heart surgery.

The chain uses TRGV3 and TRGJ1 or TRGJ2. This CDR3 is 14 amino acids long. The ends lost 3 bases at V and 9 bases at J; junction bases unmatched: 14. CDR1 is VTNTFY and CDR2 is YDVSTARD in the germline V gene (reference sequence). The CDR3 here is CATWDGPAGLKKLF. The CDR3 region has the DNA TGTGCCACCTGGGACGGTCCCGCCGGCCTTAAGAAACTCTTT.

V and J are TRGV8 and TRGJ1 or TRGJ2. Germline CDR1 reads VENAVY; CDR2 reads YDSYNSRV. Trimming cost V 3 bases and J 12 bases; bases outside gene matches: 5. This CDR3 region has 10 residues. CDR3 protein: CATWDHGKLF. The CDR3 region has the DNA TGTGCCACCTGGGATCACGGGAAACTCTTT.

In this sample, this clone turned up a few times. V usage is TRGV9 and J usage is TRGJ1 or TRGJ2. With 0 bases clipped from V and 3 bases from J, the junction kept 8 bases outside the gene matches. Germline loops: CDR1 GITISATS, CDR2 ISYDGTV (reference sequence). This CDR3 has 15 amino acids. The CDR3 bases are TGTGCCTTGTGGGAGGTGTCCTTTGGTTATTATAAGAAACTCTTT. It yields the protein CALWEVSFGYYKKLF.

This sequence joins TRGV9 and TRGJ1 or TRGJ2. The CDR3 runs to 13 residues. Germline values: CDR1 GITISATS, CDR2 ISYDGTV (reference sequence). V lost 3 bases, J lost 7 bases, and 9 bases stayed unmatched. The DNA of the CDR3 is TGTGCCTTGTGGGAGCCCAGGCCCTATAAGAAACTCTTT. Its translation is CALWEPRPYKKLF.

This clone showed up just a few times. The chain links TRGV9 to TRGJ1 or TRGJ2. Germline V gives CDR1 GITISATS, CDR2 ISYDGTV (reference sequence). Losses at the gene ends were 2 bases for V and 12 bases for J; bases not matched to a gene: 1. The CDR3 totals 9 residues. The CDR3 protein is CALWEAKLF. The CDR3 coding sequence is TGTGCCTTGTGGGAGGCGAAACTCTTT.

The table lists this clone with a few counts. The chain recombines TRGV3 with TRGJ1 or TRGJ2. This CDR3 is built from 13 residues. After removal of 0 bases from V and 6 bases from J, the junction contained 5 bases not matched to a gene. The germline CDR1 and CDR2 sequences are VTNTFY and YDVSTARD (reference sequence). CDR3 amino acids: CATWDRRVYKKLF. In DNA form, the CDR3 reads TGTGCCACCTGGGACAGGCGGGTTTATAAGAAACTCTTT.

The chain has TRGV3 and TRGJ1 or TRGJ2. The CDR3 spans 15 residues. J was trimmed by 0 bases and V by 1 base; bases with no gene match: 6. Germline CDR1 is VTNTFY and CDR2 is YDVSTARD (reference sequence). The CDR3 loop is CATWDRPTNYYKKLF. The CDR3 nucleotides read TGTGCCACCTGGGACAGACCGACGAATTATTATAAGAAACTCTTT.

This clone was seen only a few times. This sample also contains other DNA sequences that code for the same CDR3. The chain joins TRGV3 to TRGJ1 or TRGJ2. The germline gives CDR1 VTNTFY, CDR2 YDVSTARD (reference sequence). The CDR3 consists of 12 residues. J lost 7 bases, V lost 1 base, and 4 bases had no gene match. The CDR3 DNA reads TGTGCCACCTGGGACAGACTCTATAAGAAACTCTTT. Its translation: CATWDRLYKKLF.

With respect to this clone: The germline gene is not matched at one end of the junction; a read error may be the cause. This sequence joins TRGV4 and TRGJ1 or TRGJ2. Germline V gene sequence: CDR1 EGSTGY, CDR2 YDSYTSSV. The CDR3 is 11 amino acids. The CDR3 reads CATWYGHQKLF. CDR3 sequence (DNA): TGTGCCACCTGGTATGGGCATCAGAAACTCTTT.

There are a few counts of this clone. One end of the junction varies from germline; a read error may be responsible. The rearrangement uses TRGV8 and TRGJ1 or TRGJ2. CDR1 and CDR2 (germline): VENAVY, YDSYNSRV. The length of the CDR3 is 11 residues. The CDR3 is CATRDSNKKLF. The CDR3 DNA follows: TGTGCCACCCGGGATAGTAATAAGAAACTCTTT.

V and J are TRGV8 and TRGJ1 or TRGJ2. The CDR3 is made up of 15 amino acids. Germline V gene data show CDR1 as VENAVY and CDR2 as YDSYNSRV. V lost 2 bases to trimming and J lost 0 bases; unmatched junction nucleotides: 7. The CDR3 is CATWDTLGNYYKKLF. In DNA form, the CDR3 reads TGTGCCACCTGGGATACTCTCGGGAATTATTATAAGAAACTCTTT.

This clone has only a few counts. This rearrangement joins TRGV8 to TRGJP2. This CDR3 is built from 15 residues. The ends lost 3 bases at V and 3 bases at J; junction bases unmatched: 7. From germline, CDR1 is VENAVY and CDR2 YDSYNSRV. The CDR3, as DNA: TGTGCCACCTGGGATGGGAACGGTAGTGATTGGATCAAGACGTTT. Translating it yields CATWDGNGSDWIKTF.

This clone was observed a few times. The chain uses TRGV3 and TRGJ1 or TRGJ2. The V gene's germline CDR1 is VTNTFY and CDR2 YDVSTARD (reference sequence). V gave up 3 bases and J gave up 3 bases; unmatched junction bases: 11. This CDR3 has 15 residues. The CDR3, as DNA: TGTGCCACCTGGGACTATCAGATGGTTTATTATAAGAAACTCTTT. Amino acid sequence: CATWDYQMVYYKKLF.

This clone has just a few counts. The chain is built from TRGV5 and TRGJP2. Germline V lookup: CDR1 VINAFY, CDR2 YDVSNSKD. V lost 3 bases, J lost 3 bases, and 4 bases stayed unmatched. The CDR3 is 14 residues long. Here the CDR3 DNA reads TGTGCCACCTGGGACCCGGGTAGTGATTGGATCAAGACGTTT. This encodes CATWDPGSDWIKTF.

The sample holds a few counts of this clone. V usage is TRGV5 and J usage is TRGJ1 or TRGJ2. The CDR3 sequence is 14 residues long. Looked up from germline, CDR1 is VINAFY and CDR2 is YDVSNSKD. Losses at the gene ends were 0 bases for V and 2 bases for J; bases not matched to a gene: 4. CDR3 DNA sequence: TGTGCCACCTGGGACAGGCTCCATTATTATAAGAAACTCTTT. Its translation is CATWDRLHYYKKLF.

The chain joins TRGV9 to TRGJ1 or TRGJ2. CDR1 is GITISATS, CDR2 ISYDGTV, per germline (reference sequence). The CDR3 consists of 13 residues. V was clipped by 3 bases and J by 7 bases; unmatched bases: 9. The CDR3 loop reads CALWEPRSYKKLF. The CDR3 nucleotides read TGTGCCTTGTGGGAGCCCCGGAGCTATAAGAAACTCTTT.

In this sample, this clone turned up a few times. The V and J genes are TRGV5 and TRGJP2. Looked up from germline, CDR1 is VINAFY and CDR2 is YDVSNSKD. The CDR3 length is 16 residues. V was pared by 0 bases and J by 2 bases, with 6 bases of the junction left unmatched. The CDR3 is CATWDRPSSSDWIKTF. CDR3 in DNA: TGTGCCACCTGGGACAGGCCCTCGAGTAGTGATTGGATCAAGACGTTT.

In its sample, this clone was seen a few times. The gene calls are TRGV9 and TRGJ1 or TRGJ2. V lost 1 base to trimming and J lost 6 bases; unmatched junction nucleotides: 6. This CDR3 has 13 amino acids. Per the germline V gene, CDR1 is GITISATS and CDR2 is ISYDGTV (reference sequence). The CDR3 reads CALWEVSLYKKLF. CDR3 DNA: TGTGCCTTGTGGGAGGTCTCCCTTTATAAGAAACTCTTT.